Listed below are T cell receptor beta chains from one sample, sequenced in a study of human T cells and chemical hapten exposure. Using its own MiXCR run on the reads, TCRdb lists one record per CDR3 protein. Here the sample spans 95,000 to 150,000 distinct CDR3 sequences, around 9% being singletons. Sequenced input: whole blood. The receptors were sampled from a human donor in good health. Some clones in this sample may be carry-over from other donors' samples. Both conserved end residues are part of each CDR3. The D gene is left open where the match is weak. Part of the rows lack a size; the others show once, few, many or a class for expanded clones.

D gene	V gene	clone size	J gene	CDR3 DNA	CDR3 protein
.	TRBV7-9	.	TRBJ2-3	TGTGCCAGCAGTATTCGGGGCCGCGCCGATACGCAGTATTTT	CASSIRGRADTQYF
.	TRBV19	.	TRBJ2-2	TGTGCCAGTAGTATTTTGGCTCTCCGCACCGGGGAGCTGTTTTTT	CASSILALRTGELFF
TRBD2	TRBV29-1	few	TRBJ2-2	TGCAGCGTTGAAGATATTGGGGGGGGTTTGACCGGGGAGCTGTTTTTT	CSVEDIGGGLTGELFF
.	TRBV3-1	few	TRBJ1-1	TGTGCCAGCAGCCCCCCTGGTGACATGAACACTGAAGCTTTCTTT	CASSPPGDMNTEAFF
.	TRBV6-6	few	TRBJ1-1	TGTGCCACGGGGGACACTTACGCTGAAGCTTTCTTT	CATGDTYAEAFF
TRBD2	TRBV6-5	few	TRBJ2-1	TGTGCCAGCAGCCATTGGACTAGCGGGAGCAATGAGCAGTTCTTC	CASSHWTSGSNEQFF
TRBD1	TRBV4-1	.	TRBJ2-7	TGCGCCAGCAGCCCACCGACAGGGTCTTATGTGGACGAGCAGTACTTC	CASSPPTGSYVDEQYF
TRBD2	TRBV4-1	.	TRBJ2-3	TGCGCCAGCAGCCAACCGACTAGCGGGGCAACAGATACGCAGTATTTT	CASSQPTSGATDTQYF
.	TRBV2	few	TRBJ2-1	TGTGCCAGCAGGCTCGGACAACCCTCTACCAATGAGCAGTTCTTC	CASRLGQPSTNEQFF
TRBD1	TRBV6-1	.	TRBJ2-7	TGTGCCAGCAGTTCCGGGACAGGACTTCGGCAGTACTTC	CASSSGTGLRQYF
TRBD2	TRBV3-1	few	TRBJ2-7	TGTGCCAGCAGCCCGAGCTCGCCAGCGGGAGGGACCTACGAGCAGTACTTC	CASSPSSPAGGTYEQYF
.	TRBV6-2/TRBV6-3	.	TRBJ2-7	TGTGCCAGCAGTTACACCGGGATCTCCTACGAGCAGTACTTC	CASSYTGISYEQYF
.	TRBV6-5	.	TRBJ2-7	TGTGCCAGCAGCTCGACAGGAATCTGGGATCAGTACTTC	CASSSTGIWDQYF
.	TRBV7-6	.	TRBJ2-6	TGTGCCAGCAGCTCCCTGGCAGGGTTAAGCTCTGGGGCCAACGTCCTGACTTTC	CASSSLAGLSSGANVLTF
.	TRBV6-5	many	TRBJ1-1	TGTGCCAGCAGCCCACAGGTCGGCGGGAACACTGAAGCTTTCTTT	CASSPQVGGNTEAFF
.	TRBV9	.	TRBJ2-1	TGTGCCAGCAGTATGATTGGCAATGAGCAGTTCTTC	CASSMIGNEQFF
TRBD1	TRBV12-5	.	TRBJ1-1	TGTGCTAGTGGCCGACAGGGGTTGGACACTGAAGCTTTCTTT	CASGRQGLDTEAFF
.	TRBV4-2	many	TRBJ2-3	TGTGCCAGCAGCCAAGATACGACCACAGATACGCAGTATTTT	CASSQDTTTDTQYF
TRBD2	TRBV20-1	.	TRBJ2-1	TGCAGTGCTAGAGAAGCAGGATTTGGCGGGAGGCTGTCCTACAATGAGCAGTTCTTC	CSAREAGFGGRLSYNEQFF
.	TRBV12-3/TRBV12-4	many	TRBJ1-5	TGTGCCAGCAAACAGGGAGGCGGCAATCAGCCCCAGCATTTT	CASKQGGGNQPQHF
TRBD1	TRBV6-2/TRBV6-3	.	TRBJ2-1	TGTGCCAGCCGACAGGGTCTCAATGAGCAGTTCTTC	CASRQGLNEQFF
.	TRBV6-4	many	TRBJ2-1	TGTGCCAGCAGTGACTCGTCCGGCTACAATGAGCAGTTCTTC	CASSDSSGYNEQFF
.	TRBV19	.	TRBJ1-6	TGTGCCAGTAGTATGGGGGAATCACCCCTCCACTTT	CASSMGESPLHF
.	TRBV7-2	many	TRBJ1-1	TGTGCCAGCAGGTTTAGGAGGGCGAACACTGAAGCTTTCTTT	CASRFRRANTEAFF
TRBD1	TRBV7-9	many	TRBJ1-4	TGTGCCAGCAGCGGAGGTGGACAGGGAATGTCTTCTAATGAAAAACTGTTTTTT	CASSGGGQGMSSNEKLFF
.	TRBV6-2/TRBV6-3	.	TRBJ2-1	TGTGCCAGCAGTCGGGACTACAATGAGCAGTTCTTC	CASSRDYNEQFF
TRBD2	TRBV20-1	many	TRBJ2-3	TGCAGTGCTAGAGATCCCTCGAATGGGCTAGCGGGAGGGCCTAGGGCAGATACGCAGTATTTT	CSARDPSNGLAGGPRADTQYF
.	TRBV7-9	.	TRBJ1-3	TGTGCCAGCAGCTTAGTAGGAGGATCTGGAAACACCATATATTTT	CASSLVGGSGNTIYF
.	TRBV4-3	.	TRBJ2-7	TGCGCCAGCAGCCAAGATCCGGCAGGGACCTACGAGCAGTACTTC	CASSQDPAGTYEQYF
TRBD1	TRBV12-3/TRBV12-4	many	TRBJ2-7	TGTGCCAGCAGTTTCTTCGGGACAGGGTCCTACGAGCAGTACTTC	CASSFFGTGSYEQYF